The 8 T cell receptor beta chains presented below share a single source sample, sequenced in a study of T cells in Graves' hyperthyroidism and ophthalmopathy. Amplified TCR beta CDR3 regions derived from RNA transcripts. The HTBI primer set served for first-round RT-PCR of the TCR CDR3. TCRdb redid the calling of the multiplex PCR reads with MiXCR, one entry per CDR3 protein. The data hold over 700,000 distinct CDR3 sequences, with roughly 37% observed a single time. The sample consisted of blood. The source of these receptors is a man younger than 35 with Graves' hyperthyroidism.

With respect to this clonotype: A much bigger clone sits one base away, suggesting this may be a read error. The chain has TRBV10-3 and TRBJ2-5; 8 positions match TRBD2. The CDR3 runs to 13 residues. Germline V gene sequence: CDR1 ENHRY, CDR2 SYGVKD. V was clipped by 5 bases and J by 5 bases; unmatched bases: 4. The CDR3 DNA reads TGTGCCATCAGTTCGGGACTAGGGGAGACCCAGTACTTC. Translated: CAISSGLGETQYF.

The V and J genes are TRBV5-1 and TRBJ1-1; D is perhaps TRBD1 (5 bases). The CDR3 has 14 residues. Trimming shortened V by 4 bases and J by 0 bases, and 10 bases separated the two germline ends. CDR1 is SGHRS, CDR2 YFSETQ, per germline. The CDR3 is CASSRPGVNTEAFF. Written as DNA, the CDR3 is TGCGCCAGCAGCCGGCCGGGGGTGAACACTGAAGCTTTCTTT.

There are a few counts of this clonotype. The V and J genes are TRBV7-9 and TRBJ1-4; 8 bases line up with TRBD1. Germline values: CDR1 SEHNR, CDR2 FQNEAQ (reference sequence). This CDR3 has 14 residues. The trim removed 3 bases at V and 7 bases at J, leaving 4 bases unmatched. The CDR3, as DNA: TGTGCCAGCAGCTTCCGGGACAGGAGTGAAAAACTGTTTTTT. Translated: CASSFRDRSEKLFF.

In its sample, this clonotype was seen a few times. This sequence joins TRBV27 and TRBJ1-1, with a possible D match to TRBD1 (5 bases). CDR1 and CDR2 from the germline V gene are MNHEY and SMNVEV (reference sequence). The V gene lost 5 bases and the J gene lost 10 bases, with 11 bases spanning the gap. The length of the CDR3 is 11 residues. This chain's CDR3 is CASSLSGIAFF. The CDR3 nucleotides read TGTGCCAGCAGTCTTTCAGGGATAGCTTTCTTT.

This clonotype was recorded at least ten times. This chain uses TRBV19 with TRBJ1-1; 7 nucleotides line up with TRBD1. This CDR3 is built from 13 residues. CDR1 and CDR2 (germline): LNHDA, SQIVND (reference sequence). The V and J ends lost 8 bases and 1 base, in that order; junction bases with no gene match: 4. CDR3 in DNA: TGTGCCAGTGGACAGGATCCGAACACTGAAGCTTTCTTT. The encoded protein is CASGQDPNTEAFF. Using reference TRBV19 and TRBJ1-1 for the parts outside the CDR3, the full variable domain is DGGITQSPKYLFRKEGQNVTLSCEQNLNHDAMYWYRQDPGQGLRLIYYSQIVNDFQKGDIAEGYSVSREKKESFPLTVTSAQKNPTAFYLCASGQDPNTEAFFGQGTRLTVV.

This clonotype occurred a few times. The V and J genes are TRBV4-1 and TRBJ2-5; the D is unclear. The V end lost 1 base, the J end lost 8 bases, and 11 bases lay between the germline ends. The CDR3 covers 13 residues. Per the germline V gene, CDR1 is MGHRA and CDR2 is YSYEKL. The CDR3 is CASSQGFAVTQYF. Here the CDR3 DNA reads TGCGCCAGCAGCCAAGGCTTCGCAGTTACCCAGTACTTC.

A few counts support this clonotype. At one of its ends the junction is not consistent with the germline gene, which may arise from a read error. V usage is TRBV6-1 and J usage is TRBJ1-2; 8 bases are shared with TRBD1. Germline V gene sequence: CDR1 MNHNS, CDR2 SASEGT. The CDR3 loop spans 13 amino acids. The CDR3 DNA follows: TGTGCCAGCAGACCCGGGACAGGTTATGACTACACCTTC. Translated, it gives CASRPGTGYDYTF.

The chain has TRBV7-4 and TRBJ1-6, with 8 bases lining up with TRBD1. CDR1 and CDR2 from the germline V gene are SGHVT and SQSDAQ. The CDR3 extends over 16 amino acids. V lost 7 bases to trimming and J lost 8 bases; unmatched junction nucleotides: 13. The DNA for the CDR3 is TGTGCCAGCATCCCCCACCTGGACAGGGTCGATTCACCCCTCCACTTT. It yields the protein CASIPHLDRVDSPLHF. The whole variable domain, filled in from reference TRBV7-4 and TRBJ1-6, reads GAGVSQSPRYKVAKRGRDVALRCDSISGHVTLYWYRQTLGQGSEVLTYSQSDAQRDKSGRPSGRFSAERPERSVSTLKIQRTEQGDSAVYLCASIPHLDRVDSPLHFGNGTRLTVT.